Detailed here is one T cell receptor beta chain. The antigen is unknown. Sequencing was performed with immunoSEQ multiplex PCR; in TCRdb, only in-frame clones are kept and a portion is missing. The sample lists over 200,000 clones; approximately 83% were seen once. The sample originates from a study of cytomegalovirus exposure and HLA in healthy donors. Study details: The roughly 110 validation repertoires used the same platform as the 550 to 800 first-cohort repertoires (as reported by a later analysis). Study-level findings and limits: Altogether, 164 TCR beta chains were recorded as cytomegalovirus-associated.

This CDR3 region has 13 residues. Trimming cost V 6 bases and J 8 bases; bases outside gene matches: 6. In germline, CDR1 is MNHEY, CDR2 SVGAGI. This TCR was recovered from a woman in her twenties or thirties in good health and CMV-seropositive. Sequencing was carried out using PBMCs. The chain uses TRBV6-5 and TRBJ2-1, with TRBD2 matching over 8 bases. The CDR3 here is CASSLGLAYEQFF. CDR3 coding DNA: TGTGCCAGCAGCCTCGGACTAGCCTATGAGCAGTTCTTC.